This T cell receptor beta chain emerged from a study of CD8 T cells in ankylosing spondylitis (dated by TCRdb to 2016 to 2017). Regarding the research as a whole: The study profiled T cell receptor beta repertoires in healthy donors and ankylosing spondylitis patients to find disease-linked TCR variants. The full study cohort comprised around 23 ankylosing spondylitis patients and some 100 healthy donors. Peripheral blood was sampled, and synovial fluid was also collected from ankylosing spondylitis patients. The paper's findings and limits, for the study overall: The disease-linked clones were reported to be significantly enriched in matched synovial fluid samples from ankylosing spondylitis patients. In peripheral blood, the disease-linked clones were found at relatively low frequencies and had a CD8+ phenotype. Blood from ankylosing spondylitis patients appeared to be characterized by a TCR beta motif made up of seven or eight highly homologous amino acid variants. Some TCR beta motif variants had previously been reported in synovial fluid and blood of reactive arthritis patients, which suggested common disease-initiation mechanisms.

Instrument on record: Illumina HiSeq 2500. TCR beta libraries were prepared by quantitative 5'-RACE with molecular barcodes. As for the authors' bioinformatics: A new computational method, built on a probabilistic model of VDJ rearrangement, was used to identify disease-linked TCR variants. The public reads were reprocessed in TCRdb via fastp at Q25 and MiXCR, keeping in-frame beta chains. Rows with a matching CDR3 protein are joined into one entry that keeps the most common DNA and genes. TCRdb's processing, not the authors', yielded these V and J calls. This sample holds 150,000 to 250,000 distinct CDR3 sequences; roughly 13% were observed only once. 16% of the sample is taken by the ten largest. For this chain, trimming is 5 bases at the V end and 6 bases at the J end, and the number of junction bases without a gene match is 5. From a lookup of the germline V gene (reference sequence), CDR1 and CDR2 are SSHAT and FNYEAQ. Reading from cysteine to phenylalanine, the CDR3 counts 16 amino acids. Solely the CDR3 DNA is kept, with 48 bases framed from the first base.

Worth noting for this clonotype: Its antigen target is currently unknown. No base quality values were provided; no much bigger clone lies one nucleotide off.

The V and J genes are TRBV7-7 and TRBJ2-2; 14 bases in the junction line up with TRBD2. The sequence was collected from a male donor with ankylosing spondylitis or in good health (not recorded which). The sequencing input was blood, either unsorted or a sorted T cell fraction (not recorded which). The CDR3 protein: CASSPLGLAGAGELFF. The nucleotide sequence reads as follows: TGTGCCAGCAGCCCATTGGGACTAGCGGGAGCCGGGGAGCTGTTTTTT.